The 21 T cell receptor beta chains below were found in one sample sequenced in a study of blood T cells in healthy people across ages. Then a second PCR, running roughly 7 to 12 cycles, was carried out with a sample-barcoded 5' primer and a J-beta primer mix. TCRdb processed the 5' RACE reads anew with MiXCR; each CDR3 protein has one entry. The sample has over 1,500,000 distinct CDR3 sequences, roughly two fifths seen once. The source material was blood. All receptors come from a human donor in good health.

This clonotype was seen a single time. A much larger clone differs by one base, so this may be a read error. CDR3 coding DNA: TGCAGTGCCCAGTGGGGCCAAGAGACCCAGTACTTC. Protein sequence: CSAQWGQETQYF. The chain is built from TRBV20-1 and TRBJ2-5, with D hard to call. The V end was cut by 6 bases, the J end by 1 base, with 9 bases between. CDR1 is DFQATT, CDR2 SNEGSKA, per germline (reference sequence). The CDR3 spans 12 residues.

The CDR3 here is CASSFSLGGAGADTQYF. The CDR3, as DNA: TGTGCCAGCAGCTTCTCCCTGGGGGGGGCTGGGGCAGATACGCAGTATTTT. The V call is TRBV7-2, the J call TRBJ2-3, with D possibly TRBD2 on 7 matching bases. The V end lost 3 bases, the J end lost 4 bases, and 20 bases lay between the germline ends. The length of the CDR3 is 17 residues. Germline V gene sequence: CDR1 SGHTA, CDR2 FQGNSA.

CDR3 bases: TGTGCCAGCAGCCTTAGCGGGGGGCCCTCCGGTGAGCAGTTCTTC. Residues: CASSLSGGPSGEQFF. This chain uses TRBV4-2 with TRBJ2-1; 10 positions match TRBD2. V lost 4 bases and J lost 9; bases outside the gene matches: 9. The CDR3 loop spans 15 amino acids. Germline lookup yields CDR1 LGHNA and CDR2 YNFKEQ.

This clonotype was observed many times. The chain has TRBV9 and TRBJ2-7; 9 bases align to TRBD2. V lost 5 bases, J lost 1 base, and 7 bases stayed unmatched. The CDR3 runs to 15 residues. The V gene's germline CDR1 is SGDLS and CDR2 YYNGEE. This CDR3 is CASSSLAGPSYEQYF. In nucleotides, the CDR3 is TGTGCCAGCAGTTCCCTAGCGGGGCCTTCCTACGAGCAGTACTTC.

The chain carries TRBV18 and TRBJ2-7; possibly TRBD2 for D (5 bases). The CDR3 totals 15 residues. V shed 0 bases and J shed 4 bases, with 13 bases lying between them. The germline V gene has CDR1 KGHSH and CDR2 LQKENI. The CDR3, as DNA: TGTGCCAGCTCACCACCGGTCGGAGGACTGTACGAGCAGTACTTC. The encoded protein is CASSPPVGGLYEQYF.

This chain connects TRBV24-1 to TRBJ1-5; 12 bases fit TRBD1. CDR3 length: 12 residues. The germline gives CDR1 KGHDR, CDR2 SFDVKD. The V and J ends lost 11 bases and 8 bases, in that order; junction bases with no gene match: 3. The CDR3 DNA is TGTGCCATCGGGACAGGGGGCGAGCCCCAGCATTTT. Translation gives CAIGTGGEPQHF.

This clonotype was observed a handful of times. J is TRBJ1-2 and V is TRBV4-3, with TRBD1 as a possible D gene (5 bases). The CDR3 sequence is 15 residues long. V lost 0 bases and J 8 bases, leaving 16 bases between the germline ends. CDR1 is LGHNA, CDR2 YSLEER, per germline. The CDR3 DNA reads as TGCGCCAGCAGCCAAGAGGTGACAGTAGACAACGGCTACACCTTC. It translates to CASSQEVTVDNGYTF.

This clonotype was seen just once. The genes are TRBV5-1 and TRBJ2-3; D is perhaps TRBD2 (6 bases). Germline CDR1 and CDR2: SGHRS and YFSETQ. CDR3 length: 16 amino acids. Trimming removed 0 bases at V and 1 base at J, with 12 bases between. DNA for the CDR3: TGCGCCAGCAGCTTGGGCGGGGTCCGAGGCACAGATACGCAGTATTTT. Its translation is CASSLGGVRGTDTQYF.

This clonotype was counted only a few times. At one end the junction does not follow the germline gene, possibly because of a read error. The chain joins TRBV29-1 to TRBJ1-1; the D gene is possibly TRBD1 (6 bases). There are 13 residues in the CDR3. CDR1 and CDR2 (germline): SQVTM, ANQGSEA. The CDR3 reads CSAGGQGNAEAFF. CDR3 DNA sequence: TGCAGCGCTGGGGGTCAGGGGAACGCTGAAGCTTTCTTT.

The CDR3 region has the DNA TGTGCCAGCAGCTCCCCCCCTCGTGGTGGCTACACCTTC. It encodes CASSSPPRGGYTF. The chain carries TRBV7-3 and TRBJ1-2; D is ambiguous. The ends were cut back, 4 bases at V and 7 bases at J, with 13 bases in the middle. This CDR3 is built from 13 residues. Germline assignment: CDR1 SGHTA and CDR2 FQGTGA.

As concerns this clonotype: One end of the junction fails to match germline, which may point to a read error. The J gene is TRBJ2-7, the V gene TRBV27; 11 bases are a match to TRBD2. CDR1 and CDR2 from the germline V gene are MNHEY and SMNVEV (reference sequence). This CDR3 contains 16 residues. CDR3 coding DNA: TGTGCCGGCAGGCCCAACTCTAGCGGGGGGACCAAGAAGCAGTACTTC. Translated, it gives CAGRPNSSGGTKKQYF.

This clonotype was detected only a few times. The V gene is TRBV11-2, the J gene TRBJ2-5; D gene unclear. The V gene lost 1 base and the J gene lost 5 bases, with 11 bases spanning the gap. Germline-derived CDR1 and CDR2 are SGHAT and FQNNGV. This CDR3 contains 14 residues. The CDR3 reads CASSLGYSQETQYF. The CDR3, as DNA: TGTGCCAGCAGCTTAGGATACTCTCAGGAGACCCAGTACTTC.

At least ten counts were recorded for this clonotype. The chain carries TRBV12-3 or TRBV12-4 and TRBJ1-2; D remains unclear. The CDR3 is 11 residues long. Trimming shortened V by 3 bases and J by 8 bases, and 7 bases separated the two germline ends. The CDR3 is CASSFQGGYTF. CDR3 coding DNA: TGTGCCAGCAGTTTCCAAGGCGGCTACACCTTC.

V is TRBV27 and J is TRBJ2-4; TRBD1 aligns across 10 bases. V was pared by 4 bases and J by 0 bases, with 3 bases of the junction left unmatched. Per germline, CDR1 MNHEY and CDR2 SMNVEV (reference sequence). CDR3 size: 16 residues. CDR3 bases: TGTGCCAGCAGTTCATGGACAGGGGGAGCCAAAAACATTCAGTACTTC. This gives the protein CASSSWTGGAKNIQYF.

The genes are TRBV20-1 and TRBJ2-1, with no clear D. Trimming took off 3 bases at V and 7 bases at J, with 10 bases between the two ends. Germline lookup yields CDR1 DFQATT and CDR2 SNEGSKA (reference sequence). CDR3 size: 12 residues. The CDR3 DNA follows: TGCAGTGCTAGTACGAATTCTAATGAGCAGTTCTTC. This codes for CSASTNSNEQFF.

The DNA of the CDR3 is TGTGCCAGCAGCCACGTTCTAGCGGGGAGGGACAATGAGCAGTTCTTC. It translates to CASSHVLAGRDNEQFF. The V and J genes are TRBV4-2 and TRBJ2-1; 9 nucleotides agree with TRBD2. Germline V gene lookup returns CDR1 LGHNA and CDR2 YNFKEQ. V shed 3 bases, J shed 5 bases, and the junction held 8 bases outside the gene matches. The CDR3 contains 16 residues.

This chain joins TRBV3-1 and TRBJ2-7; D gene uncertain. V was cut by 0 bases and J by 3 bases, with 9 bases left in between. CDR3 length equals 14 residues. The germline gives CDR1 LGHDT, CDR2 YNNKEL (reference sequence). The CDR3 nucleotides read TGTGCCAGCAGCCAAGAGGCAGTATACTACGAGCAGTACTTC. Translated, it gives CASSQEAVYYEQYF.

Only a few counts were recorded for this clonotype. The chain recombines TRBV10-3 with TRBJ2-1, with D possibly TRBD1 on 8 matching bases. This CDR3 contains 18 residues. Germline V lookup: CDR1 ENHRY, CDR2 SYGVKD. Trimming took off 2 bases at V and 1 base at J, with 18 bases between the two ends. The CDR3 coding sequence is TGTGCCATCAGTGAGCCGGGGGGACAGGTGAGGTCCTACAATGAGCAGTTCTTC. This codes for CAISEPGGQVRSYNEQFF.

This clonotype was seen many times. The CDR3 bases are TGCAGTGCTAGGGACGGAGCGTACCAGGGGGGGGCCAACGTCCTGACTTTC. Amino acids: CSARDGAYQGGANVLTF. The chain joins TRBV20-1 to TRBJ2-6, with D maybe TRBD1 (6 bases). The CDR3 has 17 amino acids. The germline V gene encodes CDR1 DFQATT and CDR2 SNEGSKA (reference sequence). Trimming cost V 3 bases and J 4 bases, with 19 bases left between them.

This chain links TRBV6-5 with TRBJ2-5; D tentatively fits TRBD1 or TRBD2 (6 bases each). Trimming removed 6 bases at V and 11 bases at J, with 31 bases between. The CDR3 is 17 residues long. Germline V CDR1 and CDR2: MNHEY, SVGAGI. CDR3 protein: CASRPGFLSNGGQEQYF. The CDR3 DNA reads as TGTGCCAGCAGGCCGGGATTCTTAAGCAATGGGGGGCAAGAGCAGTACTTC.

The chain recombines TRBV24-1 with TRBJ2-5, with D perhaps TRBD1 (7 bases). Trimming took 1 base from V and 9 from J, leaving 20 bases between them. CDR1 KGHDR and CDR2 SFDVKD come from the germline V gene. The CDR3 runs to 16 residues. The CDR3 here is CATSDFFRGLGEAQYF. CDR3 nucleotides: TGTGCCACCAGTGATTTCTTTAGGGGGCTTGGGGAGGCCCAGTACTTC.